Listed below are T cell receptor beta chains from one sample, sequenced in a study of PD-L1 blockade in urothelial cancer. Produced via immunoSEQ multiplex PCR; TCRdb's table is partial and in-frame only. The table shows 40,000 to 60,000 clones, with about four fifths occurring only once. This material consisted of PBMCs, taken around atezolizumab (anti-PD-L1) treatment. These TCRs come from a man between 65 and 79 years old with urothelial cancer. Each CDR3 is given with its conserved first and last residue. The D gene is left open where the match is weak. Clone size is shown for a subset of rows, as once, few, many or a class of expanded clone.

TRBD1	NA	TRBJ1-5	TRBV15	14	TGTGCCACCAGCTCGACAGGGGGCGATCAGCCCCAGCATTTT	CATSSTGGDQPQHF
NA	NA	TRBJ2-3	TRBV6-1	15	TGTGCCAGCAGTCAAACCACAGGGAGCACAGATACGCAGTATTTT	CASSQTTGSTDTQYF
TRBD1	NA	TRBJ1-1	TRBV9	15	TGTGCCAGCAGCGTCCAAGGACAGGGTCACACTGAAGCTTTCTTT	CASSVQGQGHTEAFF
TRBD2	NA	TRBJ2-7	TRBV10-2	15	TGCGCCAGCAGCCTAGCGGGAGGGCCTACCTACGAGCAGTACTTC	CASSLAGGPTYEQYF
NA	NA	TRBJ2-5	TRBV7-9	14	TGTGCCAGCAGTCCTGAGGGAGAGGTAGAGACCCAGTACTTC	CASSPEGEVETQYF
NA	NA	TRBJ2-7	TRBV6-1	13	TGTGCCAGCAGTGAACAGGGCTCCTACGAGCAGTACTTC	CASSEQGSYEQYF
NA	NA	TRBJ1-4	TRBV23-1	14	TGCGCCAGCAGTCACGGGGTGGAGGAGGAAAAACTGTTTTTT	CASSHGVEEEKLFF
TRBD1	NA	TRBJ2-7	TRBV27	15	TGTGCCAGCAGTTCCTCCCCGGGACAGTTATACGAGCAGTACTTC	CASSSSPGQLYEQYF
NA	NA	TRBJ1-2	TRBV2	15	TGTGCCAGCACCCGCGGAGACAGGCCGAACTATGGCTACACCTTC	CASTRGDRPNYGYTF
TRBD2	NA	TRBJ2-3	TRBV7-9	16	TGTGCCAGCAGCCTCACTCTAGCGGGCAGCACAGATACGCAGTATTTT	CASSLTLAGSTDTQYF
NA	few	TRBJ1-5	TRBV4-1	16	TGCGCCAGCAGCCGGACAGAGCTAATAAGCAATCAGCCCCAGCATTTT	CASSRTELISNQPQHF
NA	NA	TRBJ2-1	TRBV19	15	TGTGCCAGTAGTATAGACCAGCGGGCTTACAATGAGCAGTTCTTC	CASSIDQRAYNEQFF
NA	NA	TRBJ2-3	TRBV10-3	15	TGTGCCATCAGTGAGGGACCGGGAGGCACAGATACGCAGTATTTT	CAISEGPGGTDTQYF
TRBD2	NA	TRBJ2-1	TRBV7-9	15	TGTGCCAGCAGCTTAGCTGGACTGGGGGGGGGTGAGCAGTTCTTC	CASSLAGLGGGEQFF
NA	NA	TRBJ1-5	TRBV19	13	TGTGCCAGTAGTCCGGACAGCAGGCAGCCCCAGCATTTT	CASSPDSRQPQHF
NA	once	TRBJ1-2	TRBV6-6	15	TGTGCCAGCAGTTACTCGTTGGACAATGTCCAGGGCTACACCTTC	CASSYSLDNVQGYTF
TRBD2	NA	TRBJ2-4	TRBV6-6	16	TGTGCCAGCAGTCCTGACCTAGCGGGCGCCAAAAACATTCAGTACTTC	CASSPDLAGAKNIQYF
NA	NA	TRBJ1-1	TRBV18	14	TGTGCCAGCTCACCCTTGGGGGCTTCCACTGAAGCTTTCTTT	CASSPLGASTEAFF
NA	NA	TRBJ2-1	TRBV28	15	TGTGCCAGCAGTTCCTCGGCGCGGGTCCGTGATGAGCAGTTCTTC	CASSSSARVRDEQFF
TRBD1	NA	TRBJ1-5	TRBV7-8	14	TGTGCCAGCAGCTTGGGACAGCAGCATCAGCCCCAGCATTTT	CASSLGQQHQPQHF
TRBD1	NA	TRBJ1-1	TRBV28	15	TGTGCCAGCAGGCTACTAAGGACAGGACCAGGTGAAGCTTTCTTT	CASRLLRTGPGEAFF
NA	NA	TRBJ2-5	TRBV10-2	14	TGCGCCAGCGGTGAGGCGGGACAGCAAGAGACCCAGTACTTC	CASGEAGQQETQYF
NA	NA	TRBJ1-2	TRBV6-1	14	TGTGCCAGCAGTGCCTCCCTACGGAGCTATGGCTACACCTTC	CASSASLRSYGYTF
NA	NA	TRBJ2-2	TRBV11-2	13	TGTGCCAGCAGCCCGTCCGGAGGGGGGGAGCTGTTTTTT	CASSPSGGGELFF
NA	NA	TRBJ1-4	TRBV5-1	15	TGCGCCAGCAGCTTGGATGGGAGTGGGGATGAAAAACTGTTTTTT	CASSLDGSGDEKLFF
TRBD1	few	TRBJ2-1	TRBV6-6	15	TGTGCCAGCAGTTACCCGGGACAGGCGGACCATGAGCAGTTCTTC	CASSYPGQADHEQFF